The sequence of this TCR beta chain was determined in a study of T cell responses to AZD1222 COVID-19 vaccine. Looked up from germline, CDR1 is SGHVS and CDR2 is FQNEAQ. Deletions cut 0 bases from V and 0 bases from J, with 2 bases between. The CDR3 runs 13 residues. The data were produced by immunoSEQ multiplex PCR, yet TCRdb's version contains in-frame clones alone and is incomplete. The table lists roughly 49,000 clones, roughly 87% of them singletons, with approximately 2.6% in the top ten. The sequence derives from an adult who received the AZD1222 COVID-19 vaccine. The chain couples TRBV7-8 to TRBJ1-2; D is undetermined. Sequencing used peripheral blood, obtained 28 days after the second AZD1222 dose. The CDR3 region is CASSLAANYGYTF. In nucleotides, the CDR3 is TGTGCCAGCAGCTTAGCGGCTAACTATGGCTACACCTTC.